The 17 T cell receptor beta chains listed next were all sequenced from one sample in a study of blood T cells in healthy people across ages. Primed by a sample-barcoded 5' primer and a J-beta primer mix, a second PCR proceeded for 7 to 11 cycles. TCRdb analysed the 5' RACE reads with MiXCR anew, one entry per CDR3 protein. The sample carries about 1.6 million distinct CDR3 sequences, around 35% recorded once. Sequencing input: blood. These receptors came from a woman aged 25 to 45 in good health.

V gene TRBV15 combines with J gene TRBJ2-1; 8 bases align to TRBD2. This CDR3 has 15 residues. V shed 0 bases, J shed 5 bases, and the junction held 3 bases outside the gene matches. CDR1 and CDR2 from the germline V gene are LNHNV and YYDKDF (reference sequence). The CDR3 region has the DNA TGTGCCACCAGCAGAGAGCGGGAGGTCGACAATGAGCAGTTCTTC. Encoded protein: CATSREREVDNEQFF.

This clonotype has a handful of counts. CDR3 DNA: TGCGCCAGCGTCCGGGGAACGGGGGCGGGACGAGGCGATGAGCAGTTCTTC. Amino acids: CASVRGTGAGRGDEQFF. The chain is built from TRBV4-1 and TRBJ2-1; possibly TRBD1 or TRBD2 for D (6 bases each). Trimming pared 8 bases from V and 8 bases from J, leaving 28 bases between. This CDR3 is built from 17 residues. Germline values: CDR1 MGHRA, CDR2 YSYEKL.

The gene calls are TRBV5-1 and TRBJ2-1, with 14 bases that match TRBD2. With V trimmed by 7 bases and J by 3 bases, 18 bases remained unmatched. Per the germline V gene, CDR1 is SGHRS and CDR2 is YFSETQ. The CDR3 has 20 amino acids. The CDR3 region is CASGRRPGTSGSVIYNEQFF. CDR3 DNA sequence: TGCGCCAGCGGACGCCGCCCCGGGACTAGCGGGAGTGTGATCTACAATGAGCAGTTCTTC.

The CDR3 loop reads CASSVEAVMTIGYTF. In DNA form, the CDR3 reads TGTGCCAGCAGCGTAGAAGCGGTGATGACGATTGGCTACACCTTC. The rearrangement links TRBV9 to TRBJ1-2; D uncertain. The CDR3 loop spans 15 amino acids. Trimming pared 0 bases from V and 7 bases from J, leaving 16 bases between. The V gene's germline CDR1 is SGDLS and CDR2 YYNGEE.

The table lists this clonotype with a few counts. The chain carries TRBV5-1 and TRBJ2-3, with 8 bases identical to TRBD2. CDR1 is SGHRS and CDR2 is YFSETQ in the germline V gene. This CDR3 comprises 16 residues. Unmatched junction bases numbered 10, after V lost 3 bases and J lost 4 bases. The CDR3 DNA reads as TGCGCCAGCAGCTCCAACAGCGGGAGAGCGGCAGATACGCAGTATTTT. Amino acid sequence: CASSSNSGRAADTQYF.

Only a few counts were recorded for this clonotype. The chain combines TRBV3-1 with TRBJ2-2, with TRBD2 matching 11 bases. The V gene's germline CDR1 is LGHDT and CDR2 YNNKEL (reference sequence). The J segment lost 5 bases and the V segment lost 7 bases, leaving 6 bases of the junction unmatched. The CDR3 loop spans 15 amino acids. The CDR3 protein is CASTIAGGRTGELFF. The CDR3 DNA reads as TGTGCCAGCACCATAGCGGGGGGGCGGACCGGGGAGCTGTTTTTT.

There are a few counts of this clonotype. V usage is TRBV12-3 or TRBV12-4 and J usage is TRBJ2-2; 11 nucleotides line up with TRBD2. CDR3 length: 16 amino acids. Germline trimming cut 6 bases from V and 0 bases from J; bases unmatched to any gene: 3. CDR3 DNA: TGTGCCAGCAGACCGGGACTAGCGGCGAACACCGGGGAGCTGTTTTTT. Translation: CASRPGLAANTGELFF.

This chain connects TRBV20-1 to TRBJ2-7; no firm D call. Trimming removed 1 base from V and 0 bases from J, with 10 bases in between. Germline assignment: CDR1 DFQATT and CDR2 SNEGSKA (reference sequence). The CDR3 consists of 14 residues. CDR3 nucleotide sequence: TGCAGTGCTAGAGGTCGGGTTATCTCCTACGAGCAGTACTTC. Its translation is CSARGRVISYEQYF.

This clonotype has a count of ten or more. V gene TRBV9 combines with J gene TRBJ1-1, with unresolved D. The germline V gene encodes CDR1 SGDLS and CDR2 YYNGEE. The CDR3 has 15 amino acids. Trimming removed 4 bases at V and 1 base at J, with 14 bases between. The CDR3 bases are TGTGCCAGCAGCACCGGAGTCAGTGCGAACACTGAAGCTTTCTTT. This sequence encodes CASSTGVSANTEAFF.

A note on this clonotype: One end of the junction fails to match germline, which may point to a read error. This rearrangement joins TRBV7-3 to TRBJ1-2, with TRBD1 as a possible D gene (5 bases). Germline V gene lookup returns CDR1 SGHTA and CDR2 FQGTGA. The CDR3 is made up of 12 amino acids. As DNA, the CDR3 is TGTGCCAGCAGCTTAATGGGGGTGGGCTTCACCTTC. As protein: CASSLMGVGFTF.

The chain is built from TRBV2 and TRBJ1-1; perhaps TRBD1 as D (5 bases). The CDR3 runs to 13 residues. Trimming removed 8 bases from V and 5 bases from J, with 15 bases in between. Germline CDR1 is SNHLY and CDR2 is FYNNEI. Here the CDR3 reads CASGDPVGTEAFF. CDR3 DNA sequence: TGTGCCAGCGGGGACCCTGTGGGTACTGAAGCTTTCTTT.

V usage is TRBV11-2 and J usage is TRBJ1-5, with D perhaps TRBD1 (6 bases). This CDR3 is 14 amino acids long. Trimming removed 5 bases at V and 7 bases at J, with 15 bases between. The germline V gene encodes CDR1 SGHAT and CDR2 FQNNGV. This CDR3 reads CASSPGGGGQPQHF. The CDR3 DNA sequence: TGTGCCAGCAGCCCCGGGGGCGGGGGGCAGCCCCAGCATTTT.

On this clonotype itself: One end of the junction varies from germline; a read error may be responsible. The chain is built from TRBV2 and TRBJ2-5, with TRBD1 identical over 7 bases. The length of the CDR3 is 13 residues. Germline V lookup: CDR1 SNHLY, CDR2 FYNNEI. CDR3 DNA: TGCGCCACAGAACAGGGGAGACGGGAGACCCAGTACTTC. Translating gives CATEQGRRETQYF.

V is TRBV9 and J is TRBJ2-3; 11 positions match TRBD2. The CDR3 is 17 residues long. Germline values: CDR1 SGDLS, CDR2 YYNGEE. V trimming: 4 bases; J trimming: 2 bases; junction bases outside the gene matches: 9. The CDR3 region has the DNA TGTGCCAGCAGCCCCTACCTAGCGGGGGGCCACACAGATACGCAGTATTTT. Its translation: CASSPYLAGGHTDTQYF.

The sample holds one count of this clonotype. The chain is built from TRBV6-6 and TRBJ1-1; D is unresolved. CDR1 MNHNY and CDR2 SVGAGI come from the germline V gene (reference sequence). This CDR3 spans 15 amino acids. V lost 5 bases and J lost 0, with 13 bases in between. DNA for the CDR3: TGTGCCAGCAGTACCCCTGGCAGAATGAACACTGAAGCTTTCTTT. Its protein product is CASSTPGRMNTEAFF.

The chain joins TRBV20-1 to TRBJ2-3, with TRBD2 matching over 7 bases. V shed 2 bases, J shed 2 bases, and the junction held 4 bases outside the gene matches. This CDR3 comprises 14 residues. CDR1 and CDR2 (germline): DFQATT, SNEGSKA (reference sequence). This CDR3 reads CSARRTRATDTQYF. For the CDR3, the DNA is TGCAGTGCTAGAAGGACTAGAGCCACAGATACGCAGTATTTT.

The rearrangement joins TRBV5-1 to TRBJ2-1, with D tentatively TRBD2 (7 bases). Trimming took off 0 bases at V and 8 bases at J, with 21 bases between the two ends. This CDR3 is built from 17 residues. Per germline, CDR1 SGHRS and CDR2 YFSETQ. CDR3 protein: CASSLGRGAQMGDEQFF. CDR3 nucleotide sequence: TGCGCCAGCAGCTTGGGTCGGGGGGCGCAGATGGGCGATGAGCAGTTCTTC.